A selection of T cell receptor beta chains follows, all from one sample in a study of T-cell reconstitution after alpha-beta-depleted transplantation in children. TCRdb re-derived calls from the PCR reads in MiXCR, one entry per CDR3 protein. Found here are about 500,000 distinct CDR3 sequences, over 25% of them singletons; the top ten hold 2.4%. The specimen comprised PBMCs from the stem cell graft donor, sampled from the stem cell graft. These TCRs come from a human donor who donated a stem cell graft to a child with aplastic anemia. CDR3s include the opening cysteine and the closing phenylalanine or tryptophan. The order of the fields is J gene, V gene, clone size, D gene, CDR3 DNA, CDR3 protein. D genes are given only for firm matches. Some rows mark clone size as missing; the rest say once, few, many or name a class of expanded clone.

TRBJ2-4 TRBV5-5 - - TGTGCCAGCAGCTTGGCCGGTCTGGGGACGAAAGCCAAAAACATTCAGTACTTC CASSLAGLGTKAKNIQYF
TRBJ2-1 TRBV6-4 - - TGTGCCAGCAGTGACGGCCCAGACAATGAGCAGTTCTTC CASSDGPDNEQFF
TRBJ1-4 TRBV6-2/TRBV6-3 - - TGTGCCAGCAGCATACATTCGGCTAATGAAAAACTGTTTTTT CASSIHSANEKLFF
TRBJ1-1 TRBV10-2 few - TGCGCCAGCACCATACAAGACAGACGGGACACTGAAGCTTTCTTT CASTIQDRRDTEAFF
TRBJ2-3 TRBV7-2 - - TGTGCCAGCAGCACCAGGACGGAGGGTACGCAGTATTTT CASSTRTEGTQYF
TRBJ2-5 TRBV7-9 - TRBD1 TGTGCCAGCAGCTCCTGGACAGGGGGATTAGCAGGTCAAGAGACCCAGTACTTC CASSSWTGGLAGQETQYF
TRBJ1-6 TRBV11-3 few TRBD1 TGTGCCAGCAGCTACCGGACAGGGGATAATTCACCCCTCCACTTT CASSYRTGDNSPLHF
TRBJ1-1 TRBV18 few - TGTGCCAGCTCACGACAGACAGTGAACACTGAAGCTTTCTTT CASSRQTVNTEAFF
TRBJ2-3 TRBV7-2 - - TGTGCCAGCAGCTTAGGGTTAGCGGTCGGTACGCAGTATTTT CASSLGLAVGTQYF
TRBJ1-1 TRBV15 - - TGTGCCACCAGCAGAGATCTAGACCCGATGAACACTGAAGCTTTCTTT CATSRDLDPMNTEAFF
TRBJ2-1 TRBV30 few - TGTGCCTGGAACCGGGACCCCCGGGACGATGAGCAGTTCTTC CAWNRDPRDDEQFF
TRBJ1-1 TRBV29-1 - - TGCAGCGGGGGCGCATTGAACACTGAAGCTTTCTTT CSGGALNTEAFF
TRBJ1-4 TRBV20-1 once - TGCAGTGCTAGGAAACCGCTCTGGGAGGGAACTAATGAAAAACTGTTTTTT CSARKPLWEGTNEKLFF